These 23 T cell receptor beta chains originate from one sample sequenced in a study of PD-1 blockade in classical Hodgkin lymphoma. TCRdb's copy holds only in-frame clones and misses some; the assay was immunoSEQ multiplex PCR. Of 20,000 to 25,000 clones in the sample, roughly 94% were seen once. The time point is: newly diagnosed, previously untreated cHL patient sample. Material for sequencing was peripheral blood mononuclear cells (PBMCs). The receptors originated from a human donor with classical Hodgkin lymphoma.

The CDR3 here is CASSGLRGPTYEQYF. For the CDR3, the DNA is TGTGCCAGCAGTGGGCTTCGGGGTCCTACCTACGAGCAGTACTTC. V is TRBV25-1 and J is TRBJ2-7; possibly TRBD2 for D (5 bases). The CDR3 runs 15 residues. The V end was cut by 4 bases, the J end by 2 bases, with 15 bases between. Germline V CDR1 and CDR2: MGHDK, SYGVNS.

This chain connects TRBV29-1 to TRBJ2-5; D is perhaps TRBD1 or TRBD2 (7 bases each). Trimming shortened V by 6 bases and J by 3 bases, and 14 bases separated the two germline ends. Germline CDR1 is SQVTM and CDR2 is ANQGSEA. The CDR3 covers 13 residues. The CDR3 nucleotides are TGCAGCGTCGATGCAGGGGGGGAAGAGACCCAGTACTTC. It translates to CSVDAGGEETQYF.

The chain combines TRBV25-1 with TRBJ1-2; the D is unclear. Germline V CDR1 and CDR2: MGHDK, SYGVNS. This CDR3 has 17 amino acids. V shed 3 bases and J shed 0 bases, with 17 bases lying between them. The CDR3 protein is CASSDTRRPGTNYGYTF. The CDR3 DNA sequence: TGTGCCAGCAGTGATACCCGACGCCCGGGGACTAACTATGGCTACACCTTC.

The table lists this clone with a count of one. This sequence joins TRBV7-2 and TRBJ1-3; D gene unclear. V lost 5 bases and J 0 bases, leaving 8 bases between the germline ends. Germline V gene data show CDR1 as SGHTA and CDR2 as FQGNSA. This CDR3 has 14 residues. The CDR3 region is CASSLISSGNTIYF. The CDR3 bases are TGTGCCAGCAGCCTAATTAGCTCTGGAAACACCATATATTTT. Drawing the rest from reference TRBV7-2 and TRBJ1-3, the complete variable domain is GAGVSQSPSNKVTEKGKDVELRCDPISGHTALYWYRQSLGQGLEFLIYFQGNSAPDKSGLPSDRFSAERTGGSVSTLTIQRTQQEDSAVYLCASSLISSGNTIYFGEGSWLTVV.

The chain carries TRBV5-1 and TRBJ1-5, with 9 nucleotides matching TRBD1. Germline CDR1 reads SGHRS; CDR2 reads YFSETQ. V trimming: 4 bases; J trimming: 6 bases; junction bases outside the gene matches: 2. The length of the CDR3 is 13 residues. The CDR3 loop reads CASSRGQGQPQHF. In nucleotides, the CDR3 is TGCGCCAGCAGCCGGGGACAGGGTCAGCCCCAGCATTTT.

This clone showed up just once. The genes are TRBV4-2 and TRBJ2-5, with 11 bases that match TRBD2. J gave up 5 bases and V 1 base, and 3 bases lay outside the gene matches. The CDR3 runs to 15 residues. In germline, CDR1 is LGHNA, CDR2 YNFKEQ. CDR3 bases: TGTGCCAGCAGCCAAGGGGCTAGCGGGGGGGAGACCCAGTACTTC. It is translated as CASSQGASGGETQYF.

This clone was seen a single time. The CDR3 spells CASSPRGGQGFPYGYTF. The CDR3 DNA follows: TGTGCCAGCAGCCCCAGAGGGGGGCAGGGGTTTCCCTATGGCTACACCTTC. The V call is TRBV7-2, the J call TRBJ1-2; tentatively, D is TRBD1 (6 bases). This CDR3 contains 17 residues. V lost 5 bases and J lost 4, with 23 bases in between. Germline V gives CDR1 SGHTA, CDR2 FQGNSA.

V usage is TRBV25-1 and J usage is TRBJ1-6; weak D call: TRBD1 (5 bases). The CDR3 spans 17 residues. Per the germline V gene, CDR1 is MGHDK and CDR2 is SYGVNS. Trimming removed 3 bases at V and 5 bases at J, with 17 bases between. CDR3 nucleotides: TGTGCCAGCAGTGATGAGTTTGCTGCAGGGAATAATTCACCCCTCCACTTT. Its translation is CASSDEFAAGNNSPLHF. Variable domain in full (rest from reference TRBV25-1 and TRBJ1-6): EADIYQTPRYLVIGTGKKITLECSQTMGHDKMYWYQQDPGMELHLIHYSYGVNSTEKGDLSSESTVSRIRTEHFPLTLESARPSHTSQYLCASSDEFAAGNNSPLHFGNGTRLTVT.

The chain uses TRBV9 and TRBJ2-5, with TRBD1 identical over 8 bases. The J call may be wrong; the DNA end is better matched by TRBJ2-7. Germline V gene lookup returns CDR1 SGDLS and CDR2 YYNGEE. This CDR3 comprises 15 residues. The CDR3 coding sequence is TGTGCCAGCAGCGCAGGACAGGGTAGCTCCTACGAGCAGTACTTC. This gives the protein CASSAGQGSSYEQYF.

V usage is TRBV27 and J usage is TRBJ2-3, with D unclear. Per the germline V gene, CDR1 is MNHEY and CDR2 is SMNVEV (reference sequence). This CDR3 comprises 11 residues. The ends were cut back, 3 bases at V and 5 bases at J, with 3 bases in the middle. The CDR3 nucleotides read TGTGCCAGCAGTTTGGGAGATACGCAGTATTTT. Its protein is CASSLGDTQYF.

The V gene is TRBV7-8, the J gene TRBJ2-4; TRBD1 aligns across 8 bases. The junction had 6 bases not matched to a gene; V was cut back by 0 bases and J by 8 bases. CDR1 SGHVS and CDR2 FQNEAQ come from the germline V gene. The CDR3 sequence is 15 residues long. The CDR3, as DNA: TGTGCCAGCAGCTTAGCGTCCCAGGGGGCGGACATTCAGTACTTC. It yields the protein CASSLASQGADIQYF.

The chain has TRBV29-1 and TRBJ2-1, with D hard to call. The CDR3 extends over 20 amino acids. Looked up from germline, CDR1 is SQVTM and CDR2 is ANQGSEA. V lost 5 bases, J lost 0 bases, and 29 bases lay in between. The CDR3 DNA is TGCAGCGTTAAGAGAATAAGTGCAGGTTCCGGGCTGGGCTCCTACAATGAGCAGTTCTTC. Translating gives CSVKRISAGSGLGSYNEQFF.

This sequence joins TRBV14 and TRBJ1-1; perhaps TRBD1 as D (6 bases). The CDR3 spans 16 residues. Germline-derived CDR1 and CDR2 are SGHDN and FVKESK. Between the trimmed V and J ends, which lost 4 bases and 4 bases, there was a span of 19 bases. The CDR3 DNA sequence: TGTGCCAGCAGCCCCCGCGGGGGGCTTTCGCCCACTGAAGCTTTCTTT. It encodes CASSPRGGLSPTEAFF.

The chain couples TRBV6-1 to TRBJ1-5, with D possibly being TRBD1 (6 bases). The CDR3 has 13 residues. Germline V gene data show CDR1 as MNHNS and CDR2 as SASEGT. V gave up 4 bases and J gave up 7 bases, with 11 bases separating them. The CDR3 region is CASSAQGRQPQHF. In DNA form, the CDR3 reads TGTGCCAGCAGTGCACAGGGTAGACAGCCCCAGCATTTT.

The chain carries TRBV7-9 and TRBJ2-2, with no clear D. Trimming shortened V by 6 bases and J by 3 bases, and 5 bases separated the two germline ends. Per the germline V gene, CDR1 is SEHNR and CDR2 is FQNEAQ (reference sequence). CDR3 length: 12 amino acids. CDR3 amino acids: CASREYTGELFF. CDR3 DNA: TGTGCCAGCAGGGAGTACACCGGGGAGCTGTTTTTT. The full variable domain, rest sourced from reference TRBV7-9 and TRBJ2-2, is DTGVSQNPRHKITKRGQNVTFRCDPISEHNRLYWYRQTLGQGPEFLTYFQNEAQLEKSRLLSDRFSAERPKGSFSTLEIQRTEQGDSAMYLCASREYTGELFFGEGSRLTVL.

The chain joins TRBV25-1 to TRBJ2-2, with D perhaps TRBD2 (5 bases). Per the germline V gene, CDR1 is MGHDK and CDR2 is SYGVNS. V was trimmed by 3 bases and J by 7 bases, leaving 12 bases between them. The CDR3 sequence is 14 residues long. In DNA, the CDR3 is TGTGCCAGCAGTGATAGGCGGGTCGGCGGGGAGCTGTTTTTT. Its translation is CASSDRRVGGELFF. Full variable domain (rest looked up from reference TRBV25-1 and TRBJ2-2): EADIYQTPRYLVIGTGKKITLECSQTMGHDKMYWYQQDPGMELHLIHYSYGVNSTEKGDLSSESTVSRIRTEHFPLTLESARPSHTSQYLCASSDRRVGGELFFGEGSRLTVL.

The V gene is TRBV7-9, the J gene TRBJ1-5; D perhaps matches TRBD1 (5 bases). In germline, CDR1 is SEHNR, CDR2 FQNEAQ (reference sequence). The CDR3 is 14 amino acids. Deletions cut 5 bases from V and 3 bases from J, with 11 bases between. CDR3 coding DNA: TGTGCCAGCAGCCTGGCTGGGACCAATCAGCCCCAGCATTTT. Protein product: CASSLAGTNQPQHF.

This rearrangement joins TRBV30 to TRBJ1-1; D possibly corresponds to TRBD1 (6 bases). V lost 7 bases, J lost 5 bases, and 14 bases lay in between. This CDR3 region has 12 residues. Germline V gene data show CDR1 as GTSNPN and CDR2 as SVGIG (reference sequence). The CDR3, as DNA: TGTGCCTTAGACAGGTCGGGAACTGAAGCTTTCTTT. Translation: CALDRSGTEAFF.

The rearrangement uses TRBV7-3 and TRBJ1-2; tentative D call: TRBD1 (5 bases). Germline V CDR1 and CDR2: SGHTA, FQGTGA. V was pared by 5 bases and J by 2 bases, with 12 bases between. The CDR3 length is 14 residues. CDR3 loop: CASSPGDGNYGYTF. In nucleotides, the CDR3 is TGTGCCAGCAGCCCTGGGGACGGGAACTATGGCTACACCTTC.

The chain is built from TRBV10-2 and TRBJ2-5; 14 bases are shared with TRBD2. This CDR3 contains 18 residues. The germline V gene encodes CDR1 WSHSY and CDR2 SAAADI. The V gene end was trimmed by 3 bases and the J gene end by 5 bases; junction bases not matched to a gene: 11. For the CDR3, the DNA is TGCGCCAGCAGTGATTATAGGAGGACTAGCGGGGGGTACGAGACCCAGTACTTC. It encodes CASSDYRRTSGGYETQYF.

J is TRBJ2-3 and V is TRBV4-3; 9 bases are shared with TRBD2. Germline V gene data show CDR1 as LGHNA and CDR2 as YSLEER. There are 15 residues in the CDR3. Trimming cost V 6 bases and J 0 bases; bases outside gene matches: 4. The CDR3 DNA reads TGCGCCAGCAGGGAGGGGACTAGCAGCACAGATACGCAGTATTTT. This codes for CASREGTSSTDTQYF.

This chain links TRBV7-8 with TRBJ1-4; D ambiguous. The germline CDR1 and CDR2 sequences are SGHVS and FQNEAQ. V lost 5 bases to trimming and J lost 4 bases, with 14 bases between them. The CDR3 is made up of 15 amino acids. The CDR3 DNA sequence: TGTGCCAGCAGCCCCGCCCCAGATTATAATGAAAAACTGTTTTTT. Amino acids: CASSPAPDYNEKLFF.

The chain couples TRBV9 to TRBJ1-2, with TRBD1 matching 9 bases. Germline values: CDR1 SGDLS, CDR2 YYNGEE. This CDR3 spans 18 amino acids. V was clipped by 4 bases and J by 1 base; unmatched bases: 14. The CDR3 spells CASSRGRTGGFINYGYTF. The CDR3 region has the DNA TGTGCCAGCAGCCGAGGGAGAACAGGGGGCTTTATTAACTATGGCTACACCTTC.